Detailed here is one TCR beta chain. The data were produced by immunoSEQ multiplex PCR, yet TCRdb's version contains in-frame clones alone and is incomplete. The sample includes roughly 150,000 clones, roughly 85% of them seen just once. This CDR3 is built from 16 residues. This sample was taken from a study of T cell responses to AZD1222 COVID-19 vaccine. This sequence was found in an adult in good health. This specimen was peripheral blood, taken on day 0 of AZD1222 vaccination. The chain combines TRBV21-1 with TRBJ2-1; TRBD2, as called in the table, went unchecked against the DNA. TRBV21-1 is a pseudogene segment. The CDR3 region is CASSKAAERSYNEQFF. CDR3 nucleotide sequence: TGTGCCAGCAGCAAAGCGGCGGAGCGCTCCTACAATGAGCAGTTCTTC.